The sequence of this TCR beta chain was determined in a study of T cells after yellow fever vaccination. Study as a whole: Each low-cell-number fraction was prepared by means of SMART-Seq v4 Ultra Low Input.

Germline trimming cut 2 bases from V and 1 base from J; bases unmatched to any gene: 6. This CDR3 is 19 amino acids long. The V gene's germline CDR1 is SGHTA and CDR2 FQGNSA. TCRdb re-called the 5' RACE reads through MiXCR, storing one row per CDR3 protein. The data contain a few hundred thousand distinct CDR3 sequences, less than 4.5% of them singletons. For this clonotype: Its specificity is not known.

Study results and limitations: Most primary-vaccination clones recurred post-booster (under 98% CD4, around 90% CD8). A weaker but faster secondary response was observed, peaking on day 5 versus 15. Clonotypes appearing in both CD4 and CD8 compartments existed, and their share was small.

The sequence was collected from a young man who received the YFV17D yellow fever vaccine. This chain joins TRBV7-2 and TRBJ2-1, with TRBD2 matching over 15 bases. The sample here was PBMCs, taken on the day of the yellow fever booster vaccination. The CDR3 DNA sequence: TGTGCCAGCAGCTTAAAGCCGGGGACTAGCGGGGGGTCCTACAATGAGCAGTTCTTC. This encodes CASSLKPGTSGGSYNEQFF.